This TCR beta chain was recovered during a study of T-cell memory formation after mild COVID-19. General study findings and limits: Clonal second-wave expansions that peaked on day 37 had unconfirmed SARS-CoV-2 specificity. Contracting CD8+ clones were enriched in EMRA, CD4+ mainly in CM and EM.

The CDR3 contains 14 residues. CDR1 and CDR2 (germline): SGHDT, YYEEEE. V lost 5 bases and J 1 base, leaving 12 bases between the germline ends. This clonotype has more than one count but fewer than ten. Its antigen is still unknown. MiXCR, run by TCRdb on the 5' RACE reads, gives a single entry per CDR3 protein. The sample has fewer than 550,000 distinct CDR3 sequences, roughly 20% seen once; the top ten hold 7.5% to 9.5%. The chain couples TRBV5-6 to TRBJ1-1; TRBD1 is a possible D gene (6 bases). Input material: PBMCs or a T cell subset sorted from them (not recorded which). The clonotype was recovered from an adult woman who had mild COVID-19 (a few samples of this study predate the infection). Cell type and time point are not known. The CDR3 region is CASRGGGRNTEAFF. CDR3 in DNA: TGTGCCAGCAGGGGAGGGGGGAGGAACACTGAAGCTTTCTTT.